These T cell receptor beta chains were read from a single sample in a study of T cell clones after liver transplantation. Repertoires were generated with immunoSEQ multiplex PCR, while TCRdb's copy carries only in-frame clones and drops some. The profile shows about 71,000 clones, over 70% of them singletons. This sample comprised CD4+ T cells from blood, obtained 12 months after liver transplant. The receptor set was obtained from a human patient who received a liver transplant. The graft donor may be the source of some T cells. Each CDR3 is given with its conserved first and last residue. D genes are given only for firm matches. Rows may omit the clone size; those that give it use once, few, many or a size class.

CDR3aa,CDR3nt,d_gene,abundance,j_gene,v_gene
CASSSPRTSYEQYF,TGTGCCAGCAGCTCACCAAGGACCTCCTACGAGCAGTACTTC,-,once,TRBJ2-7,TRBV7-9
CASSPQPTGTGGEQYF,TGCGCCAGCAGCCCACAGCCGACCGGGACAGGGGGGGAGCAGTACTTC,TRBD1,-,TRBJ2-7,TRBV5-1
CASTLSHGYTF,TGTGCCAGCACCTTGTCACATGGCTACACCTTC,-,medium-sized,TRBJ1-2,TRBV2
CAISPAGENEQYF,TGTGCCATCAGTCCAGCGGGAGAAAACGAGCAGTACTTC,TRBD2,-,TRBJ2-7,TRBV10-3
CAISESGRLNTEAFF,TGTGCCATCAGTGAGTCTGGACGCTTGAACACTGAAGCTTTCTTT,-,-,TRBJ1-1,TRBV10-3
CASSLTSGKYNEQFF,TGTGCCAGCAGCCTCACTAGCGGAAAATACAATGAGCAGTTCTTC,TRBD2,-,TRBJ2-1,TRBV7-2
CASSFRQGQTDTQYF,TGCGCCAGCAGCTTTAGACAGGGGCAGACAGATACGCAGTATTTT,TRBD1,-,TRBJ2-3,TRBV5-1
CSARGYNEQFF,TGCAGTGCTAGAGGATACAATGAGCAGTTCTTC,-,-,TRBJ2-1,TRBV20-1
CASSPRTGATDTQYF,TGTGCCAGCTCACCCCGGACGGGGGCCACAGATACGCAGTATTTT,-,-,TRBJ2-3,TRBV18
CASSPTSVGEQFF,TGTGCCAGCTCACCAACTAGCGTCGGTGAGCAGTTCTTC,TRBD2,-,TRBJ2-1,TRBV18
CASSGRISNQPQHF,TGTGCCAGTTCCGGGAGGATTAGCAATCAGCCCCAGCATTTT,-,once,TRBJ1-5,TRBV18
CASTFVTTNEKLFF,TGTGCCAGCACCTTTGTTACAACTAATGAAAAACTGTTTTTT,-,-,TRBJ1-4,TRBV2
CASSFGGGTYNEQFF,TGTGCCAGCAGCTTCGGGGGCGGGACCTACAATGAGCAGTTCTTC,-,-,TRBJ2-1,TRBV7-2
CASSILQGKNTGELFF,TGTGCCAGTAGTATTTTACAGGGCAAGAACACCGGGGAGCTGTTTTTT,-,-,TRBJ2-2,TRBV19
CASSLSRYQPQHF,TGTGCCAGCAGTTTATCGAGATATCAGCCCCAGCATTTT,-,-,TRBJ1-5,TRBV27
CASSLGGRNTIYF,TGTGCCAGCAGCCTAGGGGGACGAAACACCATATATTTT,-,-,TRBJ1-3,TRBV11-2
CASQPGPSYEQYF,TGTGCCAGCCAACCAGGCCCTTCCTACGAGCAGTACTTC,-,-,TRBJ2-7,TRBV28
CASSEQGIYSGNTIYF,TGTGCCAGCAGTGAACAAGGAATATACTCTGGAAACACCATATATTTT,-,few,TRBJ1-3,TRBV2
CASIYDSYGYTF,TGTGCCAGCATCTACGACAGCTATGGCTACACCTTC,-,-,TRBJ1-2,TRBV2
CASVGTSGSYEQFF,TGTGCCAGCGTCGGGACTAGCGGGAGTTATGAGCAGTTCTTC,TRBD2,-,TRBJ2-1,TRBV11-2
CASSLRVYTEAFF,TGTGCCAGCAGCTTAAGGGTGTACACTGAAGCTTTCTTT,-,-,TRBJ1-1,TRBV7-2
CAWTTWSATHNEQFF,TGTGCCTGGACCACTTGGTCGGCTACCCACAATGAGCAGTTCTTC,-,-,TRBJ2-1,TRBV30
CASSFWRSSYNEQFF,TGTGCCAGCAGTTTCTGGAGGAGCTCCTACAATGAGCAGTTCTTC,-,-,TRBJ2-1,TRBV28
CASAISGTARSGANVLTF,TGCGCCAGCGCCATATCCGGGACGGCCCGCTCTGGGGCCAACGTCCTGACTTTC,-,-,TRBJ2-6,TRBV5-1
CASNRGGGAIHGYTF,TGTGCCAGCAACCGTGGGGGGGGCGCGATCCATGGCTACACCTTC,-,-,TRBJ1-2,TRBV28
CASKRLSQGYSNQPQHF,TGTGCCAGTAAAAGGTTATCACAGGGCTATAGCAATCAGCCCCAGCATTTT,-,-,TRBJ1-5,TRBV19
CASSPSGLFYEQYF,TGTGCCAGCAGCCCCTCCGGACTTTTCTACGAGCAGTACTTC,-,-,TRBJ2-7,TRBV5-4
CASSLGIRRHIYYGYTF,TGTGCCAGCAGCTTAGGGATTAGACGCCACATCTACTATGGCTACACCTTC,-,-,TRBJ1-2,TRBV7-2
CSAYEYGYTF,TGCAGTGCTTATGAGTATGGCTACACCTTC,-,few,TRBJ1-2,TRBV20-1
CASSLAGQASWTQYF,TGTGCCAGCAGCTTAGCGGGACAGGCTTCATGGACCCAGTACTTC,TRBD1,-,TRBJ2-5,TRBV11-2
CASSASLYQPQHF,TGTGCCAGCAGTGCCAGCCTTTATCAGCCCCAGCATTTT,-,once,TRBJ1-5,TRBV6-1
CASSSTDRGVRGYTF,TGTGCCAGCAGCTCAACCGACAGGGGGGTAAGAGGCTACACCTTC,TRBD1,-,TRBJ1-2,TRBV5-6
CASSLDTGYVRQPQHF,TGTGCCAGCAGCTTAGACACAGGGTATGTCCGTCAGCCCCAGCATTTT,-,-,TRBJ1-5,TRBV7-8
CASSRQGAGNQPQHF,TGTGCCAGCAGCAGACAGGGGGCTGGGAATCAGCCCCAGCATTTT,TRBD1,few,TRBJ1-5,TRBV7-9
CASSKQGDGYTF,TGTGCCAGCAGCAAACAGGGGGATGGCTACACCTTC,-,-,TRBJ1-2,TRBV21-1
CATGLRGEKLFF,TGCGCCACCGGGTTGAGGGGTGAAAAACTGTTTTTT,-,once,TRBJ1-4,TRBV10-2
CASSLTVPGANVLTF,TGTGCCAGCAGCTTGACAGTTCCTGGGGCCAACGTCCTGACTTTC,-,-,TRBJ2-6,TRBV5-5
CASSLFNEQYF,TGTGCCAGCAGCTTATTCAACGAGCAGTACTTC,-,few,TRBJ2-7,TRBV7-2
CASSWSSRELSTDTQYF,TGTGCCAGCAGCTGGTCTAGCAGGGAACTTAGCACAGATACGCAGTATTTT,-,once,TRBJ2-3,TRBV5-4
CASSPPFGSGNTIYF,TGTGCCAGCAGTCCCCCCTTCGGTTCTGGAAACACCATATATTTT,-,-,TRBJ1-3,TRBV28
CASSQEGADTQYF,TGCGCCAGCAGTCAGGAGGGCGCAGATACGCAGTATTTT,-,once,TRBJ2-3,TRBV5-1
CASSLAVGWADTQYF,TGTGCCAGCAGCTTAGCAGTGGGGTGGGCAGATACGCAGTATTTT,-,-,TRBJ2-3,TRBV7-2
CASTPRPHGGYEQYF,TGTGCCTCGACGCCAAGGCCCCATGGGGGGTACGAGCAGTACTTC,-,few,TRBJ2-7,TRBV27
CSVPGWQGVSEKLFF,TGCAGCGTCCCCGGGTGGCAGGGAGTGAGTGAAAAACTGTTTTTT,-,few,TRBJ1-4,TRBV29-1
CASSPRLDTQYF,TGTGCCAGCTCACCACGCCTGGATACGCAGTATTTT,-,-,TRBJ2-3,TRBV18
CASSLRPSQPQHF,TGTGCCAGCAGTCTCCGCCCGTCCCAGCCCCAGCATTTT,-,many,TRBJ1-5,TRBV27